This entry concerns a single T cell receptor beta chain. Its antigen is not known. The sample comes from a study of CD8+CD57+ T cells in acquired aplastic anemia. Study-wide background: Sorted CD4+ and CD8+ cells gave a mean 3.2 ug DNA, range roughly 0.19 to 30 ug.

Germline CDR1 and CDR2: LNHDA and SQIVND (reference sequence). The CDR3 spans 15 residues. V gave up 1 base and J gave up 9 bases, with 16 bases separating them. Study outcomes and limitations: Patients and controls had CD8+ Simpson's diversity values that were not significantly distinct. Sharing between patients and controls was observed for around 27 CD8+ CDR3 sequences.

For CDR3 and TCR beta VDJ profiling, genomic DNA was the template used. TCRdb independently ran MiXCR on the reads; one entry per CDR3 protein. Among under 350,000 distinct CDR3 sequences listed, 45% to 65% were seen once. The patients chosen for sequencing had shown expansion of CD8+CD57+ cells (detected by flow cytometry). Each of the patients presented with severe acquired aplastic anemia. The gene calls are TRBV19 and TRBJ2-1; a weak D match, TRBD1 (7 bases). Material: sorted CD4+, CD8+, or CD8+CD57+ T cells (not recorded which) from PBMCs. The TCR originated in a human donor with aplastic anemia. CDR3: CASSIASRGRGEQFF. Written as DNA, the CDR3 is TGTGCCAGTAGTATAGCATCAAGGGGGCGGGGTGAGCAGTTCTTC.